The sample holds a few counts of the clone carrying this T cell receptor (beta chain). The investigators amplified TCR beta CDR3 regions from RNA transcripts. TCR CDR3 underwent first-round RT-PCR with the HTBI primer set. TCRdb reanalysed the multiplex PCR reads using MiXCR and keeps one entry per CDR3 protein. In the table there are 300,000 to 450,000 distinct CDR3 sequences, approximately 18% of which are singletons. The CDR3 is 16 amino acids. Germline V gives CDR1 SGHVS, CDR2 FQNEAQ. V was shortened by 3 bases and J by 2 bases, with 13 bases between the two germline ends. This entry comes from a study of T cells in Graves' hyperthyroidism and ophthalmopathy.

The sequence was obtained from a woman in her twenties or thirties with Graves' hyperthyroidism that later progressed to Graves' ophthalmopathy. The chain is built from TRBV7-8 and TRBJ2-2, with D uncertain. Sequencing input: blood. CDR3 amino acids: CASSLLRSRNTGELFF. Here the CDR3 DNA reads TGTGCCAGCAGCTTGCTTAGGTCCAGAAACACCGGGGAGCTGTTTTTT. Complete variable domain (other parts from reference TRBV7-8 and TRBJ2-2): GAGVSQSPRYKVAKRGQDVALRCDPISGHVSLFWYQQALGQGPEFLTYFQNEAQLDKSGLPSDRFFAERPEGSVSTLKIQRTQQEDSAVYLCASSLLRSRNTGELFFGEGSRLTVL.